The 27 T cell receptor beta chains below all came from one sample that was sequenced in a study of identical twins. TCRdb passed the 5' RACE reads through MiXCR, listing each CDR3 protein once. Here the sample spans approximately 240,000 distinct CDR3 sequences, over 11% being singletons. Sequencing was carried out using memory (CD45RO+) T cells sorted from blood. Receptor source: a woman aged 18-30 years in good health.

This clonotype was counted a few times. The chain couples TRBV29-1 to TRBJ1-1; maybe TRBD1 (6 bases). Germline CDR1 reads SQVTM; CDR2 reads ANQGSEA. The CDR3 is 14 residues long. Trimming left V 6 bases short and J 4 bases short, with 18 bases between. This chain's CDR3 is CSVAGGEGGTEAFF. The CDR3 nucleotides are TGCAGCGTAGCCGGGGGGGAAGGGGGCACTGAAGCTTTCTTT.

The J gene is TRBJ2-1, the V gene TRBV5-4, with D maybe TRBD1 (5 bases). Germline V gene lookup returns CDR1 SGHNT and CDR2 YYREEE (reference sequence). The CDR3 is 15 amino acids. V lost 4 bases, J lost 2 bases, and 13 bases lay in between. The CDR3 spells CASSAGSSPYNEQFF. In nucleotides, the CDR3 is TGTGCCAGCAGCGCAGGGTCTTCTCCCTACAATGAGCAGTTCTTC. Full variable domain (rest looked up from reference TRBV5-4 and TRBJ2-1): ETGVTQSPTHLIKTRGQQVTLRCSSQSGHNTVSWYQQALGQGPQFIFQYYREEENGRGNFPPRFSGLQFPNYSSELNVNALELDDSALYLCASSAGSSPYNEQFFGPGTRLTVL.

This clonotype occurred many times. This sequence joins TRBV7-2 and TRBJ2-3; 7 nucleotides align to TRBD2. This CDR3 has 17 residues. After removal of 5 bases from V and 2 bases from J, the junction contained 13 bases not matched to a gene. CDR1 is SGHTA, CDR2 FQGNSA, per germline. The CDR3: CASSPQSGRGTTDTQYF. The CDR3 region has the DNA TGTGCCAGCAGCCCCCAGTCTGGGCGGGGGACCACAGATACGCAGTATTTT.

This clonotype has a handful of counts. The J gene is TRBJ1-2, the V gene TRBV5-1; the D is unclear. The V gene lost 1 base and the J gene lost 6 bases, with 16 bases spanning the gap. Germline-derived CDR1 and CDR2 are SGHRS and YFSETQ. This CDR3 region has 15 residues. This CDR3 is CASSLFATSGNGYTF. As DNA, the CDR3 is TGCGCCAGCAGCTTGTTCGCAACGTCTGGGAATGGCTACACCTTC. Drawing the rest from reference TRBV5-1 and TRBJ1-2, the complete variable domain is KAGVTQTPRYLIKTRGQQVTLSCSPISGHRSVSWYQQTPGQGLQFLFEYFSETQRNKGNFPGRFSGRQFSNSRSEMNVSTLELGDSALYLCASSLFATSGNGYTFGSGTRLTVV.

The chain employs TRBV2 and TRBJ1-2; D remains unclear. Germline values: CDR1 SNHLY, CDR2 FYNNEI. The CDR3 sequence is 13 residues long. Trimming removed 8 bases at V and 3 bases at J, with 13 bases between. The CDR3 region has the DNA TGTGCCAGCGCCCGCGAGGTATACTATGGCTACACCTTC. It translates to CASAREVYYGYTF. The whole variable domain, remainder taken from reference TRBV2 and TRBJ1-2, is EPEVTQTPSHQVTQMGQEVILRCVPISNHLYFYWYRQILGQKVEFLVSFYNNEISEKSEIFDDQFSVERPDGSNFTLKIRSTKLEDSAMYFCASAREVYYGYTFGSGTRLTVV.

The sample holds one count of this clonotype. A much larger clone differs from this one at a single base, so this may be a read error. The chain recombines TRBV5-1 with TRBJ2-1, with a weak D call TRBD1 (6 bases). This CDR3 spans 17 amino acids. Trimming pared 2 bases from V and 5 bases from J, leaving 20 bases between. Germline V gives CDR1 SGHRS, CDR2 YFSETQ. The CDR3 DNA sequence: TGCGCCAGCAGCTTAAAGCCTGGACAGTGGGGGAACAATGAGCAGTTCTTC. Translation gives CASSLKPGQWGNNEQFF.

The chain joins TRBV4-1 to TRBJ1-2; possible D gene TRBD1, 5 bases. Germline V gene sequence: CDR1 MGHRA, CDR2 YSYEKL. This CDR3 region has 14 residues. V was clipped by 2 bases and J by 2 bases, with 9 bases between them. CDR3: CASSQLDRNYGYTF. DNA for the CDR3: TGCGCCAGCAGCCAATTAGACAGAAACTATGGCTACACCTTC.

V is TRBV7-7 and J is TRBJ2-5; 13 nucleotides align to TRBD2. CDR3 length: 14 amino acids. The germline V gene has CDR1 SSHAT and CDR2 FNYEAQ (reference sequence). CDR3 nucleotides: TGTGCTACCCGGGGACTAGCGGGACAAGAGACCCAGTACTTC. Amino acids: CATRGLAGQETQYF.

The CDR3 loop reads CASSPWLGANVLTF. The CDR3 DNA is TGTGCCAGCAGCCCGTGGTTGGGGGCCAACGTCCTGACTTTC. This chain connects TRBV5-8 to TRBJ2-6; D gene ambiguous. The germline gives CDR1 SGHTS, CDR2 YDEGEE. The length of the CDR3 is 14 residues. With 4 bases removed from V and 4 bases from J, the gap between germline ends came to 9 bases.

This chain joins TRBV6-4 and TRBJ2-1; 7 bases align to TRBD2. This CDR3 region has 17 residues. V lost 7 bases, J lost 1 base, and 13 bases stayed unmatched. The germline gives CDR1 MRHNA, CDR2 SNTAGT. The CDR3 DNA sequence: TGTGCCAGCACCACGCCCTCACTAGCGTCTTCCTACAATGAGCAGTTCTTC. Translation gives CASTTPSLASSYNEQFF.

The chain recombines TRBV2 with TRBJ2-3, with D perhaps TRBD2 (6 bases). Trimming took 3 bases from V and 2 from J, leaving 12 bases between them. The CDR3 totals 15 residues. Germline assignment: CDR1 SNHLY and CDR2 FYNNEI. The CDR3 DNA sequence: TGTGCCAGCAGTGAGTCGGGGGACCCCACAGATACGCAGTATTTT. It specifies CASSESGDPTDTQYF. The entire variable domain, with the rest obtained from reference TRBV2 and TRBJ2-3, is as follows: EPEVTQTPSHQVTQMGQEVILRCVPISNHLYFYWYRQILGQKVEFLVSFYNNEISEKSEIFDDQFSVERPDGSNFTLKIRSTKLEDSAMYFCASSESGDPTDTQYFGPGTRLTVL.

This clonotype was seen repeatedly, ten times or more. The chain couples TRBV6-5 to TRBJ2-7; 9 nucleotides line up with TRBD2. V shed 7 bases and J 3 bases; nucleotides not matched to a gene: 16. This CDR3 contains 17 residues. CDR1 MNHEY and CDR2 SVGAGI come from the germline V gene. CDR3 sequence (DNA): TGTGCCAGCACCAAGACTGGGGGAGCGGGAGGCAACTACGAGCAGTACTTC. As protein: CASTKTGGAGGNYEQYF.

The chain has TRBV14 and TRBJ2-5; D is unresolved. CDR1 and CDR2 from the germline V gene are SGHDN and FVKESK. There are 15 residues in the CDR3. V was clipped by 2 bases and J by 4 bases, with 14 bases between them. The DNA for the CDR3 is TGTGCCAGCAGCCAAAAACTGGGCGTGTTAGAGACCCAGTACTTC. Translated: CASSQKLGVLETQYF.

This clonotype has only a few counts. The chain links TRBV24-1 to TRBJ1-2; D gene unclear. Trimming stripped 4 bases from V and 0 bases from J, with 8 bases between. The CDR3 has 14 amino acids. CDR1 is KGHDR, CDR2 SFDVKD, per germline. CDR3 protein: CATSDSGSNYGYTF. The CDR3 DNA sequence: TGTGCCACCAGTGACTCCGGGTCTAACTATGGCTACACCTTC.

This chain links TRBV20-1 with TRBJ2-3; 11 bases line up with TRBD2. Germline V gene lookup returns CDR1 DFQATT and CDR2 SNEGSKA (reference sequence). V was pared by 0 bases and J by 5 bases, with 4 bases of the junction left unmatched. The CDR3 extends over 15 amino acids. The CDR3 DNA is TGCAGTGCTAGAGATACTAGCGGGAGCGGAGATACGCAGTATTTT. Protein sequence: CSARDTSGSGDTQYF.

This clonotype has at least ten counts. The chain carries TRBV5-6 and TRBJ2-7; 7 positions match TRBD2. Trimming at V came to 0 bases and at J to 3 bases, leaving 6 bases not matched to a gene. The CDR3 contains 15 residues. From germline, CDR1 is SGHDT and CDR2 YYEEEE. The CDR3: CASSLASRGNYEQYF. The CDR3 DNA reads TGTGCCAGCAGCTTGGCCTCGCGGGGGAACTACGAGCAGTACTTC. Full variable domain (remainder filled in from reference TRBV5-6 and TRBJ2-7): DAGVTQSPTHLIKTRGQQVTLRCSPKSGHDTVSWYQQALGQGPQFIFQYYEEEERQRGNFPDRFSGHQFPNYSSELNVNALLLGDSALYLCASSLASRGNYEQYFGPGTRLTVT.

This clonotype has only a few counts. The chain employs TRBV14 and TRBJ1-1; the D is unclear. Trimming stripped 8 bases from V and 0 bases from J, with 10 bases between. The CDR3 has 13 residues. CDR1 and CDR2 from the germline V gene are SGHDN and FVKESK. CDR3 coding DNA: TGTGCCAGCCGCGTCCAGATGAACACTGAAGCTTTCTTT. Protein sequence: CASRVQMNTEAFF.

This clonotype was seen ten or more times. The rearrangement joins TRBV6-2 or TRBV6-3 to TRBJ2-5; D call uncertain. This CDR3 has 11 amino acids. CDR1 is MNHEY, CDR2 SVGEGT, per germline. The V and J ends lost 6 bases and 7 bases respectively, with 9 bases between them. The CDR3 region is CASSLDGTQYF. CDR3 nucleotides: TGTGCCAGCAGCCTCGACGGGACCCAGTACTTC.

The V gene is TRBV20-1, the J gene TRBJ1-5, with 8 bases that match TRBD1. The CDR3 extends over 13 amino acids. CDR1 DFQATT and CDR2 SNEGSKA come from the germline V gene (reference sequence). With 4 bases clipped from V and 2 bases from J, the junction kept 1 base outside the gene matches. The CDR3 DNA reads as TGCAGTGCTAAACAGGGGGGCAATCAGCCCCAGCATTTT. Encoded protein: CSAKQGGNQPQHF.

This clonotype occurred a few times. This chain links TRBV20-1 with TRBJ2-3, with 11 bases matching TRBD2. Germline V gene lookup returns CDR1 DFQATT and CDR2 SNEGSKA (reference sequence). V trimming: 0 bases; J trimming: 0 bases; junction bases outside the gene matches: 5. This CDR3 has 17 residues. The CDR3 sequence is CSARDKGLAVSTDTQYF. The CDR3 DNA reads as TGCAGTGCTAGAGATAAGGGACTAGCGGTTAGCACAGATACGCAGTATTTT.

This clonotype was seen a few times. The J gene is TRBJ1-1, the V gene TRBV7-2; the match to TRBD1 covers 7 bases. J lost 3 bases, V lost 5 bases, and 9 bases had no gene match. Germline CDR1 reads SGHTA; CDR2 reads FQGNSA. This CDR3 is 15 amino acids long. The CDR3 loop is CASSPTRQGDTEAFF. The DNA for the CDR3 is TGTGCCAGCAGCCCAACTCGACAGGGTGACACTGAAGCTTTCTTT.

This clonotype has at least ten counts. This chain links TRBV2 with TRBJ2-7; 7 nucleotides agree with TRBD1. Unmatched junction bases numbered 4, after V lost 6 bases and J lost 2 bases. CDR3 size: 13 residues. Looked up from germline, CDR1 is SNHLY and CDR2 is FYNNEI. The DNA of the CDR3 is TGTGCCAGCAGACCCGGGACAGCCTACGAGCAGTACTTC. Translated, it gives CASRPGTAYEQYF.

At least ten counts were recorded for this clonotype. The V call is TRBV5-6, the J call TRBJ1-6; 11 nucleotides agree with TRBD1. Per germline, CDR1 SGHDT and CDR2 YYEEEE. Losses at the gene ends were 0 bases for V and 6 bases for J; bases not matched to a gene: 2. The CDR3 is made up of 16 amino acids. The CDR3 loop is CASSLGDRGSNSPLHF. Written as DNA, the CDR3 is TGTGCCAGCAGCTTGGGGGACAGGGGGAGTAATTCACCCCTCCACTTT.

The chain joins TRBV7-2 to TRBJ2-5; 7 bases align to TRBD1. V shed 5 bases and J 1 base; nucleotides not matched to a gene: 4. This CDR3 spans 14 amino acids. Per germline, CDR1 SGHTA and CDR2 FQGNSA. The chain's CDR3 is CASSRTGAQETQYF. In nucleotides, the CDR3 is TGTGCCAGCAGCAGAACAGGGGCCCAAGAGACCCAGTACTTC. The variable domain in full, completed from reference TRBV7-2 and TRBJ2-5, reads GAGVSQSPSNKVTEKGKDVELRCDPISGHTALYWYRQSLGQGLEFLIYFQGNSAPDKSGLPSDRFSAERTGGSVSTLTIQRTQQEDSAVYLCASSRTGAQETQYFGPGTRLLVL.

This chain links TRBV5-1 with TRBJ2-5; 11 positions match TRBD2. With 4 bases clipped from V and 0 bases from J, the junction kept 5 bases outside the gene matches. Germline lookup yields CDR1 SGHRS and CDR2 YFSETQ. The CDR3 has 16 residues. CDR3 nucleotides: TGCGCCAGCAGCCACGGGACTAGCGGAAACCAAGAGACCCAGTACTTC. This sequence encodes CASSHGTSGNQETQYF.

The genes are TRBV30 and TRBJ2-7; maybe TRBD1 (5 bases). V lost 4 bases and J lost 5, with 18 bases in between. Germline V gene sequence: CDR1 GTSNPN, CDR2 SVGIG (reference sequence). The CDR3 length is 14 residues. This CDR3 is CAWTMGQGVDEQYF. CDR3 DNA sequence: TGTGCCTGGACCATGGGGCAGGGTGTGGACGAGCAGTACTTC.

The CDR3 DNA reads as TGTGCCAGCAGAAAACAGGGCCGGATAGGTCAGCCCCAGCATTTT. Translating it yields CASRKQGRIGQPQHF. The V gene is TRBV27, the J gene TRBJ1-5; tentatively, D is TRBD1 (6 bases). V was trimmed by 6 bases and J by 6 bases, leaving 18 bases between them. The CDR3 is 15 amino acids. The germline V gene has CDR1 MNHEY and CDR2 SMNVEV (reference sequence).